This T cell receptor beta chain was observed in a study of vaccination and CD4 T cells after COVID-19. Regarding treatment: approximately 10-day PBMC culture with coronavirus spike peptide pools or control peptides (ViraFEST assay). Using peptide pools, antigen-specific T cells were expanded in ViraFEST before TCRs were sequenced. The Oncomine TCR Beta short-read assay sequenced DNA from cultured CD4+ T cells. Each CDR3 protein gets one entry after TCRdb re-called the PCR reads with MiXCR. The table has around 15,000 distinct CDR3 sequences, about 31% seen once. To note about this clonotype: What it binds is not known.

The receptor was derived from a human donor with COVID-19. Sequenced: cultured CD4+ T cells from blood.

Here the CDR3 reads CSATGTSNTGELFF. In nucleotides, the CDR3 is TGCAGTGCAACGGGGACTAGCAACACCGGGGAGCTGTTTTTT. The chain uses TRBV20-1 and TRBJ2-2; 9 bases match TRBD2. J gave up 2 bases and V 6 bases, and 4 bases lay outside the gene matches. The CDR3 consists of 14 residues. The germline CDR1 and CDR2 sequences are DFQATT and SNEGSKA (reference sequence).